Following are 29 T cell receptor beta chains from one sample sequenced in a study of blood T cell repertoires in COVID-19. Only in-frame clones appear in the TCRdb table, and some are missing; sequencing was by immunoSEQ multiplex PCR. In the table there are tens of thousands of clones, approximately 90% of which are singletons. Sequenced sample: peripheral blood. The receptors here all came from a man in his 70s with active COVID-19.

This chain uses TRBV19 with TRBJ2-7; 10 positions agree with TRBD1. The CDR3 extends over 16 amino acids. Losses at the gene ends were 3 bases for V and 3 bases for J; bases not matched to a gene: 8. Germline loops: CDR1 LNHDA, CDR2 SQIVND (reference sequence). This chain's CDR3 is CASSIGPGQGHYEQYF. CDR3 bases: TGTGCCAGTAGTATCGGCCCGGGACAGGGGCACTACGAGCAGTACTTC.

This chain connects TRBV18 to TRBJ1-2; D gene uncertain. The CDR3 loop spans 15 amino acids. The germline V gene encodes CDR1 KGHSH and CDR2 LQKENI. The V gene lost 3 bases and the J gene lost 6 bases, with 17 bases spanning the gap. The CDR3 bases are TGTGCCAGCTCACCTCTTCCGCAGACTAAGGATGGCTACACCTTC. Encoded protein: CASSPLPQTKDGYTF.

V and J are TRBV28 and TRBJ1-5; D remains unclear. Trimming removed 8 bases at V and 6 bases at J, with 17 bases between. This CDR3 is built from 14 residues. Per germline, CDR1 MDHEN and CDR2 SYDVKM. This CDR3 reads CASRTPRTRQPQHF. The CDR3 nucleotides read TGTGCCAGCCGGACCCCGAGGACTCGTCAGCCCCAGCATTTT.

This chain links TRBV27 with TRBJ2-1; a weak D match, TRBD2 (5 bases). Germline assignment: CDR1 MNHEY and CDR2 SMNVEV (reference sequence). The CDR3 consists of 14 residues. V was clipped by 5 bases and J by 8 bases, with 16 bases between them. The CDR3 DNA reads as TGTGCCAGCAGTAGTCTAGCTGAGGTCCATGAGCAGTTCTTC. It codes for CASSSLAEVHEQFF.

This clone showed up just a few times. This chain joins TRBV5-4 and TRBJ1-3, with 8 bases identical to TRBD1. Per germline, CDR1 SGHNT and CDR2 YYREEE (reference sequence). The CDR3 runs 15 residues. V shed 3 bases, J shed 10 bases, and the junction held 12 bases outside the gene matches. CDR3 amino acids: CASSYGDRSPRTIYF. In DNA form, the CDR3 reads TGTGCCAGCAGCTACGGGGACAGGTCCCCAAGGACCATATATTTT.

V gene TRBV18 combines with J gene TRBJ1-1; a possible D gene is TRBD1 (5 bases). The germline CDR1 and CDR2 sequences are KGHSH and LQKENI. This CDR3 is 13 amino acids long. The V end lost 3 bases, the J end lost 2 bases, and 7 bases lay between the germline ends. CDR3 residues: CASSPGLNTEAFF. DNA for the CDR3: TGTGCCAGCTCACCGGGACTCAACACTGAAGCTTTCTTT.

The chain combines TRBV28 with TRBJ1-4; D not certain. Germline V CDR1 and CDR2: MDHEN, SYDVKM. The CDR3 totals 11 residues. V gave up 6 bases and J gave up 7 bases, with 6 bases separating them. The CDR3 DNA follows: TGTGCCAGCAGGAACATTGAAAAACTGTTTTTT. Its protein is CASRNIEKLFF.

The CDR3: CASSFTSGRGEQYF. As DNA, the CDR3 is TGCGCCAGCAGCTTTACCAGCGGGAGGGGAGAGCAGTACTTC. The chain links TRBV5-1 to TRBJ2-7; 10 bases are a match to TRBD2. The ends lost 2 bases at V and 7 bases at J; junction bases unmatched: 6. CDR1 SGHRS and CDR2 YFSETQ come from the germline V gene. The CDR3 length is 14 residues.

The V call is TRBV4-3, the J call TRBJ1-4; D remains unclear. CDR1 is LGHNA and CDR2 is YSLEER in the germline V gene. The V end lost 0 bases, the J end lost 11 bases, and 7 bases lay between the germline ends. This CDR3 region has 12 residues. CDR3 nucleotide sequence: TGCGCCAGCAGCCAAGATCGGGAGAAACTGTTTTTT. This codes for CASSQDREKLFF.

The chain couples TRBV7-2 to TRBJ1-2, with a possible D match to TRBD1 (5 bases). The CDR3 has 16 amino acids. Trimming shortened V by 3 bases and J by 0 bases, and 14 bases separated the two germline ends. From germline, CDR1 is SGHTA and CDR2 FQGNSA. The CDR3 region is CASSFRQGPSNYGYTF. The CDR3 coding sequence is TGTGCCAGCAGCTTTCGGCAGGGTCCTTCTAACTATGGCTACACCTTC.

CDR3 residues: CASSPRGASEAFF. The CDR3 DNA follows: TGTGCCAGCAGTCCTCGGGGGGCCTCGGAAGCTTTCTTT. This sequence joins TRBV6-5 and TRBJ1-1; D perhaps matches TRBD1 (6 bases). V was clipped by 5 bases and J by 8 bases, with 15 bases between them. Germline CDR1 and CDR2: MNHEY and SVGAGI. The CDR3 extends over 13 amino acids.

The chain uses TRBV4-3 and TRBJ2-3; a weak D match, TRBD2 (6 bases). The CDR3 sequence is 15 residues long. The germline CDR1 and CDR2 sequences are LGHNA and YSLEER. The V end was cut by 1 base, the J end by 1 base, with 9 bases between. This chain's CDR3 is CASSQGRVGTDTQYF. CDR3 DNA: TGCGCCAGCAGCCAAGGGAGGGTAGGCACAGATACGCAGTATTTT.

This clone came up once. J is TRBJ2-1 and V is TRBV24-1; 15 nucleotides match TRBD2. Trimming took 4 bases from V and 11 from J; bases not matched to a gene: 5. CDR3 length: 15 residues. Germline assignment: CDR1 KGHDR and CDR2 SFDVKD. The CDR3 loop is CATSELGTSGRKQFF. CDR3 DNA sequence: TGTGCCACCAGTGAACTCGGGACTAGCGGGAGGAAGCAGTTCTTC.

The rearrangement joins TRBV4-3 to TRBJ2-3, with 8 bases identical to TRBD2. The CDR3 runs 17 residues. The ends lost 0 bases at V and 6 bases at J; junction bases unmatched: 11. CDR1 LGHNA and CDR2 YSLEER come from the germline V gene. The CDR3, as DNA: TGCGCCAGCAGCCAAGATTGGCGGGGGGACTACAGCGATACGCAGTATTTT. Its protein is CASSQDWRGDYSDTQYF.

J is TRBJ1-1 and V is TRBV18; maybe TRBD1 (6 bases). The ends were cut back, 4 bases at V and 1 base at J, with 10 bases in the middle. Germline assignment: CDR1 KGHSH and CDR2 LQKENI. This CDR3 spans 14 amino acids. Here the CDR3 DNA reads TGTGCCAGCTCACAGGACAGAAGGAACACTGAAGCTTTCTTT. The encoded protein is CASSQDRRNTEAFF.

This chain links TRBV30 with TRBJ1-2; weak D call: TRBD1 (5 bases). Germline V gives CDR1 GTSNPN, CDR2 SVGIG (reference sequence). With 4 bases removed from V and 4 bases from J, the gap between germline ends came to 16 bases. The CDR3 totals 14 residues. The CDR3 protein is CAWTPARVAYGYTF. Here the CDR3 DNA reads TGTGCCTGGACCCCGGCCAGGGTCGCCTATGGCTACACCTTC.

J is TRBJ1-1 and V is TRBV5-6; the D gene is possibly TRBD1 (6 bases). CDR1 SGHDT and CDR2 YYEEEE come from the germline V gene. V dropped 4 bases and J dropped 0 bases, with 19 bases sitting between them. The length of the CDR3 is 17 residues. The CDR3 DNA follows: TGTGCCAGCAGCACCCTACAGGGTCCGAGGATGAACACTGAAGCTTTCTTT. Translating gives CASSTLQGPRMNTEAFF.

This sequence joins TRBV7-2 and TRBJ2-1; 8 positions match TRBD1. The germline V gene encodes CDR1 SGHTA and CDR2 FQGNSA. The CDR3 has 15 residues. The V gene end was trimmed by 6 bases and the J gene end by 2 bases; junction bases not matched to a gene: 6. The CDR3 region has the DNA TGTGCCAGCAGGTCCGGGACAGGAACCTACAATGAGCAGTTCTTC. Its protein is CASRSGTGTYNEQFF. Together with reference TRBV7-2 and TRBJ2-1, the CDR3 gives the full variable domain: GAGVSQSPSNKVTEKGKDVELRCDPISGHTALYWYRQSLGQGLEFLIYFQGNSAPDKSGLPSDRFSAERTGGSVSTLTIQRTQQEDSAVYLCASRSGTGTYNEQFFGPGTRLTVL.

The chain joins TRBV7-6 to TRBJ2-1; no firm D call. The germline V gene has CDR1 SGHVS and CDR2 FNYEAQ. V lost 3 bases to trimming and J lost 6 bases, with 12 bases between them. This CDR3 spans 14 amino acids. The CDR3 here is CASSFTPFFNEQFF. The DNA of the CDR3 is TGTGCCAGCAGCTTTACTCCGTTTTTCAATGAGCAGTTCTTC. The entire variable domain, with the rest obtained from reference TRBV7-6 and TRBJ2-1, is as follows: GAGVSQSPRYKVTKRGQDVALRCDPISGHVSLYWYRQALGQGPEFLTYFNYEAQQDKSGLPNDRFSAERPEGSISTLTIQRTEQRDSAMYRCASSFTPFFNEQFFGPGTRLTVL.

The V gene is TRBV24-1, the J gene TRBJ2-1; the D gene is possibly TRBD2 (6 bases). V was shortened by 3 bases and J by 7 bases, with 21 bases between the two germline ends. Germline CDR1 and CDR2: KGHDR and SFDVKD. This CDR3 contains 17 residues. The CDR3 DNA sequence: TGTGCCACCAGTGATACCCGGGACTCCCGTGGTAGGAATGAGCAGTTCTTC. Translation gives CATSDTRDSRGRNEQFF.

J is TRBJ1-1 and V is TRBV27; D gene ambiguous. The CDR3 is 15 amino acids. Germline CDR1 is MNHEY and CDR2 is SMNVEV (reference sequence). V lost 5 bases and J lost 8, with 21 bases in between. The CDR3: CASSLSSEGIVEAFF. For the CDR3, the DNA is TGTGCCAGCAGTCTAAGTTCGGAGGGTATCGTAGAAGCTTTCTTT.

This chain joins TRBV7-2 and TRBJ2-3, with TRBD2 matching 9 bases. The CDR3 is 16 residues long. With V trimmed by 4 bases and J by 6 bases, 11 bases remained unmatched. The germline V gene encodes CDR1 SGHTA and CDR2 FQGNSA. CDR3 bases: TGTGCCAGCAGCTCTCGAGCGGGGGGCAGCTCGGATACGCAGTATTTT. Protein product: CASSSRAGGSSDTQYF.

J is TRBJ2-5 and V is TRBV7-9, with TRBD1 identical over 11 bases. CDR3 length: 16 amino acids. Trimming cost V 4 bases and J 1 base; bases outside gene matches: 5. Germline V CDR1 and CDR2: SEHNR, FQNEAQ (reference sequence). CDR3 coding DNA: TGTGCCAGCAGCTCCCGGGACAGGGGGATCCAAGAGACCCAGTACTTC. As protein: CASSSRDRGIQETQYF.

The chain carries TRBV11-2 and TRBJ1-3; TRBD1 matches at 12 bases. There are 16 residues in the CDR3. In germline, CDR1 is SGHAT, CDR2 FQNNGV. V shed 5 bases, J shed 4 bases, and the junction held 6 bases outside the gene matches. CDR3 nucleotide sequence: TGTGCCAGCAGCCCGGGACAGGGGGCTGTCGGAAACACCATATATTTT. Amino acids: CASSPGQGAVGNTIYF.

This clone was recorded only once. The chain links TRBV5-8 to TRBJ2-3, with TRBD1 matching 9 bases. This CDR3 comprises 16 residues. The V gene end was trimmed by 4 bases and the J gene end by 4 bases; junction bases not matched to a gene: 10. The germline gives CDR1 SGHTS, CDR2 YDEGEE. The CDR3 is CASSAGTGYLADTQYF. In DNA form, the CDR3 reads TGTGCCAGCAGCGCCGGGACAGGGTATCTAGCAGATACGCAGTATTTT. The entire variable domain, with the rest obtained from reference TRBV5-8 and TRBJ2-3, is as follows: EAGVTQSPTHLIKTRGQQATLRCSPISGHTSVYWYQQALGLGLQFLLWYDEGEERNRGNFPPRFSGRQFPNYSSELNVNALELEDSALYLCASSAGTGYLADTQYFGPGTRLTVL.

This rearrangement joins TRBV7-2 to TRBJ1-3; TRBD1 aligns across 7 bases. Germline CDR1 SGHTA, CDR2 FQGNSA. Trimming cost V 7 bases and J 4 bases; bases outside gene matches: 10. CDR3 length: 15 residues. In nucleotides, the CDR3 is TGTGCCAGCACCCAAAGACAGGGCTACGGAAACACCATATATTTT. It codes for CASTQRQGYGNTIYF.

V and J are TRBV19 and TRBJ1-1, with 11 bases aligning to TRBD1. V shed 11 bases and J 0 bases; nucleotides not matched to a gene: 11. The CDR3 is 16 amino acids. Germline V CDR1 and CDR2: LNHDA, SQIVND (reference sequence). The DNA for the CDR3 is TGTGCCGTTAGAAGTGGGACAGGGGGGATGAACACTGAAGCTTTCTTT. Encoded protein: CAVRSGTGGMNTEAFF. The whole variable domain, filled in from reference TRBV19 and TRBJ1-1, reads DGGITQSPKYLFRKEGQNVTLSCEQNLNHDAMYWYRQDPGQGLRLIYYSQIVNDFQKGDIAEGYSVSREKKESFPLTVTSAQKNPTAFYLCAVRSGTGGMNTEAFFGQGTRLTVV.

The rearrangement joins TRBV5-6 to TRBJ2-3, with D possibly matching TRBD2 (5 bases). CDR1 and CDR2 (germline): SGHDT, YYEEEE. Trimming removed 3 bases at V and 0 bases at J, with 8 bases between. This CDR3 has 14 amino acids. Here the CDR3 DNA reads TGTGCCAGCAGCTGGCGGGTGAGCACAGATACGCAGTATTTT. This translates into CASSWRVSTDTQYF.

The V gene is TRBV29-1, the J gene TRBJ2-7; 8 nucleotides line up with TRBD2. CDR1 SQVTM and CDR2 ANQGSEA come from the germline V gene. This CDR3 comprises 17 residues. V was clipped by 7 bases and J by 2 bases; unmatched bases: 19. The CDR3 DNA is TGCAGCGCCCAGCGGGAGCACGGTGTGACTAGCACCTACGAGCAGTACTTC. Encoded protein: CSAQREHGVTSTYEQYF.